These 25 T cell receptor beta chains originate from one sample sequenced in a study of blood T cell repertoires in COVID-19. Repertoires were generated with immunoSEQ multiplex PCR, while TCRdb's copy carries only in-frame clones and drops some. The sample has about 280,000 clones, just over 85% seen once; the top ten hold less than 3%. Sequenced input: peripheral blood. These TCRs come from a woman aged 25 to 45 with active or convalescent COVID-19.

V gene TRBV6-5 combines with J gene TRBJ1-2; 8 positions agree with TRBD1. Germline V CDR1 and CDR2: MNHEY, SVGAGI. This CDR3 region has 14 residues. V lost 6 bases to trimming and J lost 5 bases; unmatched junction nucleotides: 8. CDR3 residues: CASSPPGGRYGYTF. The CDR3 region has the DNA TGTGCCAGCAGCCCCCCAGGGGGCCGGTATGGCTACACCTTC.

The V call is TRBV11-2, the J call TRBJ1-1; 8 bases align to TRBD1. CDR3 size: 17 residues. Germline V gene lookup returns CDR1 SGHAT and CDR2 FQNNGV. J lost 4 bases, V lost 7 bases, and 17 bases had no gene match. CDR3 in amino acids: CASNMGQDRLGGTEAFF. The CDR3 DNA reads as TGTGCCAGCAACATGGGACAGGACCGCCTTGGGGGCACTGAAGCTTTCTTT.

The chain is built from TRBV5-4 and TRBJ1-2, with D unresolved. With 4 bases removed from V and 6 bases from J, the gap between germline ends came to 10 bases. The germline V gene encodes CDR1 SGHNT and CDR2 YYREEE (reference sequence). The length of the CDR3 is 12 residues. The CDR3 DNA reads TGTGCCAGCAGCCCTATAAGTCATGGCTACACCTTC. Its protein is CASSPISHGYTF.

The chain combines TRBV30 with TRBJ1-6; D call uncertain. The CDR3 is made up of 17 amino acids. CDR1 and CDR2 (germline): GTSNPN, SVGIG (reference sequence). V shed 0 bases and J shed 5 bases, with 17 bases lying between them. The CDR3 DNA sequence: TGTGCCTGGAGTGTACCCCCACCCATATCTAATAATTCACCCCTCCACTTT. Protein product: CAWSVPPPISNNSPLHF.

This chain uses TRBV28 with TRBJ1-5; 9 bases align to TRBD1. Unmatched junction bases numbered 4, after V lost 5 bases and J lost 5 bases. CDR3 length: 14 residues. Germline V gene data show CDR1 as MDHEN and CDR2 as SYDVKM. Here the CDR3 DNA reads TGTGCCAGCAGTCTAGGGACAGGGCATCAGCCCCAGCATTTT. It translates to CASSLGTGHQPQHF.

CDR3 bases: TGCAGCGCACACAGGGGGACGGGAGAGACCCAGTACTTC. Amino acid sequence: CSAHRGTGETQYF. The chain couples TRBV29-1 to TRBJ2-5, with 8 bases aligning to TRBD1. CDR1 is SQVTM, CDR2 ANQGSEA, per germline. This CDR3 is 13 amino acids long. Trimming cost V 7 bases and J 4 bases; bases outside gene matches: 8.

This sequence joins TRBV6-5 and TRBJ2-3; 10 bases align to TRBD1. This CDR3 has 15 residues. V trimming: 5 bases; J trimming: 3 bases; junction bases outside the gene matches: 5. Germline CDR1 and CDR2: MNHEY and SVGAGI. The CDR3 loop is CASSPGQGRTDTQYF. The CDR3 DNA is TGTGCCAGCAGTCCGGGACAGGGGAGGACAGATACGCAGTATTTT.

V usage is TRBV9 and J usage is TRBJ1-3, with TRBD1 matching over 8 bases. V trimming: 0 bases; J trimming: 0 bases; junction bases outside the gene matches: 2. The CDR3 is 16 residues long. Germline CDR1 reads SGDLS; CDR2 reads YYNGEE. The CDR3: CASSVGQGSSGNTIYF. The DNA for the CDR3 is TGTGCCAGCAGCGTAGGACAGGGGTCCTCTGGAAACACCATATATTTT.

This rearrangement joins TRBV5-1 to TRBJ1-2; 10 bases line up with TRBD1. The CDR3 totals 13 residues. V gave up 0 bases and J gave up 8 bases; unmatched junction bases: 1. Germline loops: CDR1 SGHRS, CDR2 YFSETQ. The CDR3 sequence: CASSLEGQGGYTF. CDR3 DNA sequence: TGCGCCAGCAGCTTGGAGGGACAGGGGGGCTACACCTTC.

The V and J genes are TRBV5-6 and TRBJ2-7, with D perhaps TRBD1 (5 bases). In germline, CDR1 is SGHDT, CDR2 YYEEEE. Trimming removed 4 bases from V and 6 bases from J, with 14 bases in between. CDR3 length: 13 amino acids. The chain's CDR3 is CASSPGHRVEQYF. CDR3 DNA sequence: TGTGCCAGCAGCCCTGGACATCGAGTCGAGCAGTACTTC.

DNA for the CDR3: TGTGCCAGCAGCCCAGCGGGGGGGATCTCTGGGGCCAACGTCCTGACTTTC. Translated, it gives CASSPAGGISGANVLTF. The J gene is TRBJ2-6, the V gene TRBV28; 10 bases match TRBD2. The germline V gene has CDR1 MDHEN and CDR2 SYDVKM. V shed 6 bases and J 0 bases; nucleotides not matched to a gene: 5. CDR3 size: 17 residues.

This chain uses TRBV4-3 with TRBJ1-5; D gene ambiguous. Germline-derived CDR1 and CDR2 are LGHNA and YSLEER. V gave up 0 bases and J gave up 2 bases, with 14 bases separating them. CDR3 length equals 17 residues. The CDR3 is CASSQDNKRFGNQPQHF. The CDR3 region has the DNA TGCGCCAGCAGCCAAGATAATAAGAGGTTTGGCAATCAGCCCCAGCATTTT.

The J gene is TRBJ1-2, the V gene TRBV19, with 7 nucleotides matching TRBD1. The trim removed 5 bases at V and 7 bases at J, leaving 16 bases unmatched. The CDR3 runs 16 residues. Germline V CDR1 and CDR2: LNHDA, SQIVND (reference sequence). The CDR3 spells CASSALTPTGNIGYTF. CDR3 in DNA: TGTGCCAGTAGTGCCCTTACCCCGACAGGGAATATTGGCTACACCTTC. The complete variable domain, with remaining parts taken from reference TRBV19 and TRBJ1-2, reads DGGITQSPKYLFRKEGQNVTLSCEQNLNHDAMYWYRQDPGQGLRLIYYSQIVNDFQKGDIAEGYSVSREKKESFPLTVTSAQKNPTAFYLCASSALTPTGNIGYTFGSGTRLTVV.

This chain joins TRBV6-5 and TRBJ2-2; 8 bases fit TRBD2. The ends lost 6 bases at V and 0 bases at J; junction bases unmatched: 3. CDR3 length: 15 residues. The germline CDR1 and CDR2 sequences are MNHEY and SVGAGI. The CDR3 reads CASREGLANTGELFF. For the CDR3, the DNA is TGTGCCAGCAGAGAGGGACTAGCGAACACCGGGGAGCTGTTTTTT.

V is TRBV10-3 and J is TRBJ1-3, with 9 positions matching TRBD1. V trimming: 5 bases; J trimming: 2 bases; junction bases outside the gene matches: 4. The CDR3 consists of 15 residues. Germline V gives CDR1 ENHRY, CDR2 SYGVKD. This CDR3 reads CAISLDRGAGNTIYF. DNA for the CDR3: TGTGCCATCAGTCTCGACAGGGGGGCTGGAAACACCATATATTTT.

V usage is TRBV27 and J usage is TRBJ1-5, with D unclear. V was cut by 7 bases and J by 4 bases, with 8 bases left in between. Looked up from germline, CDR1 is MNHEY and CDR2 is SMNVEV (reference sequence). The CDR3 contains 12 residues. This CDR3 is CASTSGNQPQHF. The CDR3 nucleotides read TGTGCCAGCACCTCGGGAAATCAGCCCCAGCATTTT.

The rearrangement uses TRBV6-6 and TRBJ1-1, with TRBD1 matching 9 bases. Losses at the gene ends were 7 bases for V and 1 base for J; bases not matched to a gene: 10. Germline loops: CDR1 MNHNY, CDR2 SVGAGI (reference sequence). The CDR3 consists of 16 residues. The CDR3 protein is CASTRGQGSRNTEAFF. As DNA, the CDR3 is TGTGCCAGCACCAGGGGACAGGGTTCTCGGAACACTGAAGCTTTCTTT.

This clone came up a few times. The genes are TRBV20-1 and TRBJ1-5; D perhaps matches TRBD1 (6 bases). Trimming left V 3 bases short and J 4 bases short, with 7 bases between. CDR1 is DFQATT, CDR2 SNEGSKA, per germline (reference sequence). The CDR3 spans 12 residues. The CDR3 here is CSASGTNQPQHF. In DNA form, the CDR3 reads TGCAGTGCTAGTGGGACAAATCAGCCCCAGCATTTT.

The rearrangement links TRBV5-1 to TRBJ1-4, with 7 bases aligning to TRBD1. The CDR3 covers 15 residues. Unmatched junction bases numbered 11, after V lost 4 bases and J lost 8 bases. CDR1 is SGHRS, CDR2 YFSETQ, per germline. CDR3 nucleotide sequence: TGCGCCAGCAGCCCCGACAGGGCTCCGGGGGAAAAACTGTTTTTT. It translates to CASSPDRAPGEKLFF.

This chain uses TRBV6-1 with TRBJ1-6; 9 bases are shared with TRBD1. The CDR3 spans 16 residues. The germline gives CDR1 MNHNS, CDR2 SASEGT. Trimming took 2 bases from V and 7 from J; bases not matched to a gene: 6. CDR3 nucleotide sequence: TGTGCCAGCAGTGAAATGGGACAGGGAACGAATTCACCCCTCCACTTT. It yields the protein CASSEMGQGTNSPLHF.

This rearrangement joins TRBV7-2 to TRBJ2-7; D might be TRBD2 (6 bases). V was pared by 3 bases and J by 6 bases, with 9 bases between. The germline gives CDR1 SGHTA, CDR2 FQGNSA. The CDR3 is 12 residues long. CDR3 sequence: CASSFRGGEQYF. The CDR3 region has the DNA TGTGCCAGCAGCTTTAGGGGAGGCGAGCAGTACTTC.

The J gene is TRBJ2-3, the V gene TRBV1; the tabulated D call, TRBD2, remains unverified against the DNA. TRBV1 is a listed pseudogene. The CDR3 length is 15 residues. The CDR3 nucleotides read TGCACCAGCAGCCATAGCGGACCCCGCACAGATACGCAGTATTTT. Translating gives CTSSHSGPRTDTQYF.

The chain recombines TRBV18 with TRBJ2-7; 7 bases map to TRBD1. CDR3 size: 15 residues. CDR1 is KGHSH, CDR2 LQKENI, per germline. V shed 0 bases, J shed 2 bases, and the junction held 4 bases outside the gene matches. CDR3 nucleotide sequence: TGTGCCAGCTCACCACCGTCCGGACAGGCCTACGAGCAGTACTTC. Translation: CASSPPSGQAYEQYF.

The V call is TRBV7-9, the J call TRBJ2-7, with 10 bases matching TRBD2. Germline trimming cut 2 bases from V and 8 bases from J; bases unmatched to any gene: 6. The CDR3 has 14 amino acids. Germline V CDR1 and CDR2: SEHNR, FQNEAQ (reference sequence). The CDR3 nucleotides read TGTGCCAGCAGCTTATCAGCGGGGGGGAAAAAGCAGTACTTC. It translates to CASSLSAGGKKQYF.

The CDR3 loop is CASSLRGRTDTQYF. DNA for the CDR3: TGTGCCAGCAGTCTGCGGGGGCGCACAGATACGCAGTATTTT. The chain carries TRBV27 and TRBJ2-3; the D gene is possibly TRBD2 (7 bases). Germline CDR1 MNHEY, CDR2 SMNVEV (reference sequence). The CDR3 length is 14 residues. V lost 5 bases and J 1 base, leaving 10 bases between the germline ends.